These T cell receptor beta chains were read from a single sample in a study of identical twins. Using its own MiXCR run on the 5' RACE reads, TCRdb lists one record per CDR3 protein. The table includes approximately 550,000 distinct CDR3 sequences, about 22% detected once. This sample was also put to use in a study of yellow fever vaccine responses in identical twins.

Sequenced material: CD4+ T cells sorted from blood. Source of these receptors: a woman aged 18-30 years in good health. Each CDR3 is given with its conserved first and last residue. The D gene is left open where the match is weak. Not all rows give a size; the values are once, few, many and, for expanded clones, a class.

TRBV12-3/TRBV12-4	TRBJ2-2	many	.	CASSLIGELFF	TGTGCCAGCAGTTTAATCGGGGAGCTGTTTTTT
TRBV4-1	TRBJ2-5	.	.	CASSYSEIQETQYF	TGCGCCAGCAGCTACAGCGAAATTCAAGAGACCCAGTACTTC
TRBV12-3/TRBV12-4	TRBJ2-3	few	.	CATLEGDTQYF	TGTGCCACTCTCGAAGGAGATACGCAGTATTTT
TRBV12-3/TRBV12-4	TRBJ1-1	.	.	CASSVHRAAAEAFF	TGTGCCAGCAGCGTTCACAGAGCGGCCGCTGAAGCTTTCTTT
TRBV12-3/TRBV12-4	TRBJ2-3	.	.	CASSPRLTTDTQYF	TGTGCCAGCAGCCCACGACTTACTACAGATACGCAGTATTTT
TRBV28	TRBJ2-3	.	TRBD2	CASSSGTSGRRADTQYF	TGTGCCAGCAGTTCCGGGACTAGCGGGAGGCGGGCAGATACGCAGTATTTT
TRBV6-5	TRBJ1-1	.	.	CASSSPSVTNTEAFF	TGTGCCAGCAGTTCCCCCTCGGTCACCAACACTGAAGCTTTCTTT
TRBV10-2	TRBJ2-2	.	TRBD2	CASSRLAANTGELFF	TGCGCCAGCAGCAGACTAGCGGCAAACACCGGGGAGCTGTTTTTT
TRBV10-3	TRBJ1-1	few	.	CAISVGQMNTEAFF	TGTGCCATCAGTGTAGGGCAGATGAACACTGAAGCTTTCTTT
TRBV29-1	TRBJ2-7	few	TRBD2	CSAGLAGAYEQYF	TGCAGCGCGGGACTAGCGGGAGCATACGAGCAGTACTTC
TRBV12-3/TRBV12-4	TRBJ2-1	.	.	CASHPGSSYNEQFF	TGTGCCAGCCACCCGGGGAGCTCCTACAATGAGCAGTTCTTC
TRBV5-1	TRBJ2-2	.	TRBD1	CASSLTGVETGELFF	TGCGCCAGCAGCTTGACAGGGGTTGAGACCGGGGAGCTGTTTTTT
TRBV11-2	TRBJ1-5	few	.	CASSLAGGQPQHF	TGTGCCAGCAGCTTAGCCGGAGGGCAGCCCCAGCATTTT
TRBV15	TRBJ2-3	few	.	CATSRADSTDTQYF	TGTGCCACCAGCAGAGCAGATAGCACAGATACGCAGTATTTT
TRBV28	TRBJ1-5	few	.	CASRKGGNQPQHF	TGTGCCAGCAGGAAGGGCGGCAATCAGCCCCAGCATTTT
TRBV18	TRBJ2-5	.	.	CASSARNQETQYF	TGTGCCAGCTCAGCGAGAAACCAAGAGACCCAGTACTTC
TRBV7-2	TRBJ2-1	.	.	CASSLDSGGLGNEQFF	TGTGCCAGCAGCTTAGATAGTGGGGGACTGGGCAATGAGCAGTTCTTC
TRBV24-1	TRBJ2-5	.	.	CATSDSGRSSGETQYF	TGTGCCACCAGTGATTCCGGCAGAAGTTCAGGGGAGACCCAGTACTTC
TRBV28	TRBJ2-5	few	TRBD1	CASSERQGTRETQYF	TGTGCCAGCAGCGAAAGACAGGGGACTCGAGAGACCCAGTACTTC
TRBV2	TRBJ2-3	few	.	CAKRAASTDTQYF	TGTGCCAAGCGGGCTGCTAGCACAGATACGCAGTATTTT
TRBV6-5	TRBJ1-1	.	.	CASSYGRGWGTEAFF	TGTGCCAGCAGTTACGGAAGGGGTTGGGGCACTGAAGCTTTCTTT
TRBV7-2	TRBJ1-2	.	.	CASSPRGRIYGYTF	TGTGCCAGCAGCCCTCGGGGGCGTATCTATGGCTACACCTTC
TRBV10-3	TRBJ1-1	few	.	CAISVKGIGTEAFF	TGTGCCATCAGTGTCAAGGGGATTGGGACTGAAGCTTTCTTT
TRBV29-1	TRBJ2-3	.	TRBD1	CSAAPTGVNTDTQYF	TGCAGCGCTGCACCTACAGGGGTCAACACAGATACGCAGTATTTT
TRBV12-3/TRBV12-4	TRBJ2-5	few	.	CASSPRLAGLGETQYF	TGTGCCAGCAGCCCCCGCCTGGCAGGCCTCGGGGAGACCCAGTACTTC
TRBV5-1	TRBJ1-1	few	TRBD1	CASSMDRLNTEAFF	TGCGCCAGCAGCATGGACAGGTTGAACACTGAAGCTTTCTTT
TRBV5-1	TRBJ2-3	.	TRBD2	CASSLVVRGGGTDTQYF	TGCGCCAGCAGCTTGGTCGTGCGCGGGGGAGGCACAGATACGCAGTATTTT
TRBV21-1	TRBJ2-7	few	.	CASSKCGRASYEQYF	TGTGCCAGCAGCAAGTGCGGCAGGGCCTCGTACGAGCAGTACTTC
TRBV11-3	TRBJ2-7	.	.	CASSLDPVSYEQYF	TGTGCCAGCAGCCTGGACCCAGTCTCCTACGAGCAGTACTTC
TRBV29-1	TRBJ2-7	.	.	CSVEGQAYDQYF	TGCAGCGTTGAAGGGCAGGCCTACGATCAGTACTTC
TRBV28	TRBJ1-5	.	TRBD1	CASTIATGANQPQHF	TGTGCCAGCACCATAGCTACAGGGGCTAATCAGCCCCAGCATTTT
TRBV5-1	TRBJ2-1	many	.	CASSFGASSYNEQFF	TGCGCCAGCAGCTTTGGGGCGAGCTCCTACAATGAGCAGTTCTTC
TRBV12-3/TRBV12-4	TRBJ2-1	few	.	CASSPSYPKGNEQFF	TGTGCCAGCAGCCCCAGCTACCCTAAGGGCAATGAGCAGTTCTTC
TRBV29-1	TRBJ1-1	.	TRBD1	CSGGDRAGNTEAFF	TGCAGCGGCGGGGACAGGGCAGGAAACACTGAAGCTTTCTTT
TRBV29-1	TRBJ2-7	few	TRBD2	CSVLGIGGGRAPYEQYF	TGCAGCGTTCTAGGTATTGGTGGCGGGAGGGCTCCCTACGAGCAGTACTTC
TRBV20-1	TRBJ2-1	few	TRBD2	CSTKRESSYNEQFF	TGCAGCACCAAGCGGGAGAGCTCCTACAATGAGCAGTTCTTC
TRBV7-9	TRBJ2-2	.	.	CASPGVLANTGELFF	TGTGCCAGCCCAGGGGTTCTTGCGAACACCGGGGAGCTGTTTTTT
TRBV9	TRBJ1-3	.	.	CASGVGYFSGNTIYF	TGTGCCAGCGGCGTAGGGTACTTCTCTGGAAACACCATATATTTT
TRBV12-3/TRBV12-4	TRBJ2-1	once	TRBD1	CASSPQGAVEQFF	TGTGCCAGCAGTCCCCAGGGGGCGGTTGAGCAGTTCTTC
TRBV7-8	TRBJ2-5	few	.	CASRTQGAPKETQYF	TGTGCCAGCAGGACACAGGGCGCACCCAAAGAGACCCAGTACTTC
TRBV29-1	TRBJ2-1	.	.	CSVESLLGGFEQFF	TGCAGCGTTGAATCTCTACTAGGGGGGTTTGAGCAGTTCTTC
TRBV3-1	TRBJ2-7	few	TRBD2	CASSPKASGRSYEQYF	TGTGCCAGCAGCCCCAAAGCAAGCGGGAGGTCCTACGAGCAGTACTTC
TRBV12-5	TRBJ2-6	.	TRBD1	CASGLAPGGTSGANVLTF	TGTGCTAGTGGTTTGGCCCCAGGGGGAACCTCTGGGGCCAACGTCCTGACTTTC
TRBV14	TRBJ1-2	.	TRBD1	CASSQGTGRGNYGYTF	TGTGCCAGCAGCCAAGGGACAGGGCGAGGGAACTATGGCTACACCTTC
TRBV20-1	TRBJ2-7	.	.	CSAQTPGLKYEQYF	TGCAGTGCCCAAACGCCGGGACTTAAATACGAGCAGTACTTC
TRBV27	TRBJ2-1	.	.	CASSQLTQDEQFF	TGTGCCAGCAGCCAGTTGACCCAAGACGAGCAGTTCTTC
TRBV20-1	TRBJ2-1	.	.	CSAPDRSSYNEQFF	TGCAGTGCTCCCGACAGGAGCTCCTACAATGAGCAGTTCTTC
TRBV7-8	TRBJ2-1	.	.	CASSPDLVYNEQFF	TGTGCCAGCAGCCCGGATCTAGTTTACAATGAGCAGTTCTTC
TRBV7-9	TRBJ2-4	.	TRBD1	CASSLHTGVDIQYF	TGTGCCAGCAGCTTACATACAGGGGTGGACATTCAGTACTTC
TRBV7-8	TRBJ2-2	.	.	CASNPLTTTGELFF	TGTGCCAGCAACCCTCTTACAACCACCGGGGAGCTGTTTTTT